The subject of this entry is one T cell receptor (beta chain). Antigen unknown. This sample was taken from a study of shared clonotypes between healthy human individuals. Study in general: Participating donors consisted of two women and three men aged 18 to 49.

Every subset's genomic DNA went evenly onto several immunoSEQ plates. Authors' processing steps: Filtering of immunoSEQ junctional sequences could not match full-length read filtering. Sequencing used immunoSEQ multiplex PCR; TCRdb keeps in-frame clones, though not all of them. Clonal size and the V and J genes are those of that table, whereas D and trimming came from the DNA. The table has 2 million to 2.5 million clones, approximately 95% seen once; the top ten hold about 0.13%. The CDR3 runs 16 residues. V shed 3 bases and J shed 1 base, with 15 bases lying between them. Germline-derived CDR1 and CDR2 are SGHAT and FQDESV (reference sequence). Study conclusions and caveats: Four donors shared about 4.8% of their naive CD4 clonotypes.

The chain joins TRBV11-1 to TRBJ2-5; D perhaps matches TRBD2 (5 bases). The specimen sequenced was naive CD4+ T cells sorted from blood. Subset in this sample: CD45RA+ positively selected. The TCR comes from a man aged 18-30 years in good health. The CDR3 spells CASSLEVWRPQETQYF. DNA of the CDR3: TGTGCCAGCAGCTTGGAAGTTTGGAGGCCCCAAGAGACCCAGTACTTC.